This T cell receptor (beta chain) appears in the sequencing data of a study of cytomegalovirus exposure and HLA in healthy donors. The PCR was carried out with 60 Vbeta primers and 13 Jbeta primers. Data came from immunoSEQ multiplex PCR; TCRdb stores just in-frame clones and leaves some out. Counted here are about 130,000 clones, about 74% occurring once; the ten biggest clones make up 6.5% to 8%. The CDR3 covers 14 residues. Trimming removed 5 bases from V and 3 bases from J, with 13 bases in between. From germline, CDR1 is MNHNS and CDR2 SASEGT. This clone was seen a single time. This TCR was recovered from a man in his forties or fifties in good health and CMV-seropositive. V gene TRBV6-1 combines with J gene TRBJ1-2; D not certain. The sequenced sample was PBMCs. The CDR3 loop reads CASSQSLLDYGYTF. The CDR3 bases are TGTGCCAGCAGTCAAAGCCTCCTTGACTATGGCTACACCTTC.